The 14 T cell receptor beta chains below were found in one sample sequenced in a study of cytomegalovirus exposure and HLA in healthy donors. PCR involved 60 Vbeta and 13 Jbeta primers. Profiling relied on immunoSEQ multiplex PCR, and the TCRdb table lists in-frame clones only, not all of them. The profile shows 87,000 or so clones, roughly 8.2% of them singletons. The specimen was PBMCs. These receptors came from a man aged 50 to 59 in good health and CMV-seronegative.

In this sample, this clone turned up a few times. The gene calls are TRBV30 and TRBJ1-1; 9 bases are shared with TRBD1. The CDR3 is made up of 15 amino acids. Trimming at V came to 5 bases and at J to 4 bases, leaving 11 bases not matched to a gene. Germline V gene lookup returns CDR1 GTSNPN and CDR2 SVGIG (reference sequence). The CDR3 reads CAWGPGTGFTTEAFF. CDR3 DNA: TGTGCCTGGGGTCCCGGGACAGGGTTTACCACTGAAGCTTTCTTT.

The V gene is TRBV28, the J gene TRBJ2-1; TRBD2 matches at 14 bases. Germline V gives CDR1 MDHEN, CDR2 SYDVKM. This CDR3 contains 15 residues. J lost 6 bases, V lost 2 bases, and 0 bases had no gene match. CDR3 nucleotides: TGTGCCAGCAGTTTAGGGACTAGCGGGAGCAATGAGCAGTTCTTC. This translates into CASSLGTSGSNEQFF.

This sequence joins TRBV6-1 and TRBJ1-4; 7 bases align to TRBD1. Unmatched junction bases numbered 8, after V lost 1 base and J lost 3 bases. From germline, CDR1 is MNHNS and CDR2 SASEGT. CDR3 length equals 17 residues. As DNA, the CDR3 is TGTGCCAGCAGTGAAGATACCGGTGGGACAGCTAATGAAAAACTGTTTTTT. Amino acids: CASSEDTGGTANEKLFF.

The J gene is TRBJ1-4, the V gene TRBV6-5, with 9 positions matching TRBD1. The junction had 5 bases not matched to a gene; V was cut back by 5 bases and J by 7 bases. CDR1 and CDR2 from the germline V gene are MNHEY and SVGAGI. This CDR3 has 14 amino acids. This CDR3 reads CASSVRDRAEKLFF. In DNA form, the CDR3 reads TGTGCCAGCAGTGTCCGGGACAGGGCTGAAAAACTGTTTTTT.

This clone came up a few times. The rearrangement links TRBV5-5 to TRBJ2-7, with TRBD1 matching over 9 bases. V lost 4 bases to trimming and J lost 2 bases; unmatched junction nucleotides: 10. The germline V gene has CDR1 SGHKS and CDR2 YYEKEE (reference sequence). The CDR3 sequence is 16 residues long. The chain's CDR3 is CASSPLGTGIAYEQYF. The DNA of the CDR3 is TGTGCCAGCAGCCCCCTGGGGACAGGGATCGCCTACGAGCAGTACTTC.

This clone was observed a handful of times. The sample holds other DNA sequences that translate to the same CDR3. The chain links TRBV18 to TRBJ1-2; TRBD1 matches at 12 bases. The CDR3 sequence is 15 residues long. The ends lost 6 bases at V and 5 bases at J; junction bases unmatched: 7. Germline V gives CDR1 KGHSH, CDR2 LQKENI. The CDR3 here is CASSSGQGAVYGYTF. CDR3 nucleotides: TGTGCCAGCTCCTCGGGACAGGGGGCTGTTTATGGCTACACCTTC.

This clone was detected only a few times. CDR3 residues: CAWKLAGGGVETQYF. As DNA, the CDR3 is TGTGCCTGGAAGCTAGCGGGGGGGGGCGTGGAGACCCAGTACTTC. J is TRBJ2-5 and V is TRBV30; 12 bases match TRBD2. The CDR3 is made up of 15 amino acids. The trim removed 4 bases at V and 5 bases at J, leaving 8 bases unmatched. Germline CDR1 GTSNPN, CDR2 SVGIG (reference sequence).

In DNA form, the CDR3 reads TGTGCCAGCAGCGGGGGACACCCGGGGACTGAAGCTTTCTTT. The encoded protein is CASSGGHPGTEAFF. J is TRBJ1-1 and V is TRBV9; D might be TRBD1 (6 bases). Trimming took 3 bases from V and 5 from J, leaving 14 bases between them. The CDR3 runs to 14 residues. Germline V lookup: CDR1 SGDLS, CDR2 YYNGEE.

This clone was observed a handful of times. The chain carries TRBV6-5 and TRBJ1-2, with TRBD1 identical over 10 bases. Germline trimming cut 5 bases from V and 8 bases from J; bases unmatched to any gene: 11. The germline CDR1 and CDR2 sequences are MNHEY and SVGAGI. The CDR3 covers 15 residues. The CDR3 nucleotides read TGTGCCAGCAGTCCAACCGGGACAGGGGCTAGGGGCTACACCTTC. It yields the protein CASSPTGTGARGYTF.

This clone was found a few times. The chain recombines TRBV5-1 with TRBJ2-6, with 7 positions matching TRBD1. Germline V gives CDR1 SGHRS, CDR2 YFSETQ. V gave up 4 bases and J gave up 0 bases; unmatched junction bases: 7. This CDR3 contains 17 residues. The CDR3 region is CASSVQGPSSGANVLTF. The CDR3 DNA follows: TGCGCCAGCAGCGTACAGGGGCCGAGCTCTGGGGCCAACGTCCTGACTTTC.

The chain has TRBV5-6 and TRBJ2-6; no firm D call. Germline values: CDR1 SGHDT, CDR2 YYEEEE. V lost 5 bases and J 1 base, leaving 10 bases between the germline ends. CDR3 length equals 15 residues. The CDR3 spells CASRNPTSGANVLTF. In DNA, the CDR3 is TGTGCCAGCAGAAACCCAACTTCTGGGGCCAACGTCCTGACTTTC.

This clone was observed a few times. At one of its ends the junction is not consistent with the germline gene, which may arise from a read error. The chain has TRBV7-7 and TRBJ2-5, with TRBD2 identical over 8 bases. In germline, CDR1 is SSHAT, CDR2 FNYEAQ (reference sequence). The CDR3 runs 11 residues. CDR3 nucleotide sequence: TGTGCTAGCAGCGGGGGCGAGACCCAGTACTTC. This translates into CASSGGETQYF.

The genes are TRBV6-1 and TRBJ1-5; D remains unclear. The CDR3 is made up of 14 amino acids. The germline V gene encodes CDR1 MNHNS and CDR2 SASEGT. Trimming removed 10 bases at V and 4 bases at J, with 17 bases between. CDR3 sequence: CATKLGITNQPQHF. CDR3 DNA sequence: TGTGCCACAAAACTAGGCATCACAAATCAGCCCCAGCATTTT.

This clone was seen a handful of times. The V gene is TRBV4-2, the J gene TRBJ2-2, with 8 bases matching TRBD2. Losses at the gene ends were 0 bases for V and 5 bases for J; bases not matched to a gene: 11. Germline CDR1 LGHNA, CDR2 YNFKEQ. The CDR3 loop spans 18 amino acids. The DNA of the CDR3 is TGTGCCAGCAGCCAAGATGAAAGAGCGGGAGACTCAACCGGGGAGCTGTTTTTT. This encodes CASSQDERAGDSTGELFF.